This T cell receptor (beta chain) was retrieved from a study of cytomegalovirus exposure and HLA in healthy donors. This CDR3 is built from 15 residues. CDR1 and CDR2 from the germline V gene are SGHRS and YFSETQ. J gave up 6 bases and V 4 bases, and 10 bases lay outside the gene matches. 60 Vbeta and 13 Jbeta primers were used in PCR. The repertoire was sequenced with immunoSEQ multiplex PCR; TCRdb's copy has only in-frame clones and lacks some. The sample records 100,000 to 150,000 clones, 73% being singletons. V is TRBV5-1 and J is TRBJ2-1, with 7 nucleotides matching TRBD1. The receptor comes from a man aged 55 to 70 in good health and CMV-seropositive. Sequencing was carried out using PBMCs. This CDR3 is CASSPDRARVNEQFF. CDR3 DNA sequence: TGCGCCAGCAGCCCAGACAGGGCGCGAGTCAATGAGCAGTTCTTC.